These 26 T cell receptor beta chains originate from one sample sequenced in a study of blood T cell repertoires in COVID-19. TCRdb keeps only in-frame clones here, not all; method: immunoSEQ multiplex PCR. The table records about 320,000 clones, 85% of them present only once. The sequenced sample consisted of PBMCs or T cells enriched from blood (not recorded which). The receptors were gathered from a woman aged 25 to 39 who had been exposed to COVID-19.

CDR3 residues: CASSQSMDSAPQETQYF. The CDR3 DNA reads as TGCGCCAGCAGTCAATCGATGGACTCAGCCCCCCAAGAGACCCAGTACTTC. The chain couples TRBV23-1 to TRBJ2-5, with D maybe TRBD2 (5 bases). TRBV23-1 is known as an ORF, though its function is uncertain. The CDR3 length is 17 residues. The V gene lost 0 bases and the J gene lost 1 base, with 15 bases spanning the gap.

The CDR3 region has the DNA TGTGCCAGCAGGACCTTCGGGACAGGGACCTACGAGCAGTACTTC. Protein: CASRTFGTGTYEQYF. The chain has TRBV28 and TRBJ2-7; 9 bases line up with TRBD1. The CDR3 runs to 15 residues. The V gene's germline CDR1 is MDHEN and CDR2 SYDVKM. The J segment lost 2 bases and the V segment lost 6 bases, leaving 8 bases of the junction unmatched.

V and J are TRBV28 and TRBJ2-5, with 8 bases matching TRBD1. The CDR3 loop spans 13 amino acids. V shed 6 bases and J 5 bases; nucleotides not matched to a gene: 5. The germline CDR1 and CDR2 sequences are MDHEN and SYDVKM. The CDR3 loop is CASRRQGSETQYF. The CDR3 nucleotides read TGTGCCAGCAGGCGACAGGGGTCGGAGACCCAGTACTTC.

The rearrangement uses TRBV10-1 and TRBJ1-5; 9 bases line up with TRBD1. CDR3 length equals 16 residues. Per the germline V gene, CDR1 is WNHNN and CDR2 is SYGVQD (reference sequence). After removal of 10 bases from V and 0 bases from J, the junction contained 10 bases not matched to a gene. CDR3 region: CATMGQGAGSNQPQHF. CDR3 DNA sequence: TGCGCCACCATGGGACAGGGCGCAGGTAGCAATCAGCCCCAGCATTTT.

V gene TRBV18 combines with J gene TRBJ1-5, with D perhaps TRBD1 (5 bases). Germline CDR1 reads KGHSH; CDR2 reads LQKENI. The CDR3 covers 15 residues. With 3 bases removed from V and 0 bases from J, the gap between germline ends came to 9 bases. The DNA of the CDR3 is TGTGCCAGCTCACCCCCAGGGATTAGCAATCAGCCCCAGCATTTT. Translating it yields CASSPPGISNQPQHF.

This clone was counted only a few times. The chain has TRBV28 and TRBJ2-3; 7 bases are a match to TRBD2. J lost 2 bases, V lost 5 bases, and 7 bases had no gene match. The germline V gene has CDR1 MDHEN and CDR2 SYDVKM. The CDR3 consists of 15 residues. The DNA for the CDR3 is TGTGCCAGCAGTCGTCCCGGGACTACCACAGATACGCAGTATTTT. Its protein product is CASSRPGTTTDTQYF.

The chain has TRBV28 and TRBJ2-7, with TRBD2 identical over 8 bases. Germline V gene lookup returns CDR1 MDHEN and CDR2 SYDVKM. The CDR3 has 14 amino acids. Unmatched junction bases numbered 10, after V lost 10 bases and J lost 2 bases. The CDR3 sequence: CATRGGIIAYEQYF. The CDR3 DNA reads TGTGCCACCCGGGGGGGGATTATAGCCTACGAGCAGTACTTC.

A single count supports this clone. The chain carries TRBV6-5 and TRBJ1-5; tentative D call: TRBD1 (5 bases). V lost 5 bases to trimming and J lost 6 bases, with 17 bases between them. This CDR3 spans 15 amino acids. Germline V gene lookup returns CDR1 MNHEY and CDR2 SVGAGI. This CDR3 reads CASSLLVAGLQPQHF. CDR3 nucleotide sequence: TGTGCCAGCAGTCTACTCGTAGCAGGGCTTCAGCCCCAGCATTTT.

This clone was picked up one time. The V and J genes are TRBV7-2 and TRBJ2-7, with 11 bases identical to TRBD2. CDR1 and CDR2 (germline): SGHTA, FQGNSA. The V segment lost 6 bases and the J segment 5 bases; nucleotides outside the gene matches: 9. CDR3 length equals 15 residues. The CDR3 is CASRYGTSGLDEQYF. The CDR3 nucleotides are TGTGCCAGCAGGTACGGGACTAGCGGATTGGACGAGCAGTACTTC.

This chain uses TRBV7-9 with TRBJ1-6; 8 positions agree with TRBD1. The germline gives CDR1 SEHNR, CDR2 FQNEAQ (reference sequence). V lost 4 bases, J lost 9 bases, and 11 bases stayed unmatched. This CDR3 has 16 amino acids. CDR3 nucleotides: TGTGCCAGCAGCTACCTGACAGGGGCTGGCGTTTCACCCCTCCACTTT. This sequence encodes CASSYLTGAGVSPLHF.

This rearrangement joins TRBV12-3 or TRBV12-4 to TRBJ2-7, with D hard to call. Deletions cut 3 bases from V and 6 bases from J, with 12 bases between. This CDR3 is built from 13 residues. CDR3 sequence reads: CASSLGTLREQYF. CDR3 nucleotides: TGTGCCAGCAGTTTGGGCACCCTCCGCGAGCAGTACTTC.

The CDR3: CASSFFRSTYEQYF. The CDR3 bases are TGTGCCAGCAGCTTTTTCCGGTCCACGTACGAGCAGTACTTC. The rearrangement joins TRBV7-2 to TRBJ2-7, with no clear D. The germline V gene has CDR1 SGHTA and CDR2 FQGNSA. The germline V and J ends were trimmed by 3 bases and 4 bases, with 13 bases remaining between them. The CDR3 totals 14 residues.

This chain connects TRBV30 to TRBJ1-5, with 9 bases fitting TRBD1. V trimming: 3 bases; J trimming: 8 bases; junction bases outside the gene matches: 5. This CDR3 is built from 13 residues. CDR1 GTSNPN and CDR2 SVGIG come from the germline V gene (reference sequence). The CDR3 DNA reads TGTGCCTGGAGCGGACAGGGGTTGAAGCCCCAGCATTTT. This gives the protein CAWSGQGLKPQHF.

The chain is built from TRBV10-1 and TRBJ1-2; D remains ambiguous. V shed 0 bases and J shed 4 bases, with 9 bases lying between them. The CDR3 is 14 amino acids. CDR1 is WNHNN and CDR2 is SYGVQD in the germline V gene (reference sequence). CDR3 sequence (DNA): TGCGCCAGCAGTGAGTCGAGAGGATCCTATGGCTACACCTTC. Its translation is CASSESRGSYGYTF.

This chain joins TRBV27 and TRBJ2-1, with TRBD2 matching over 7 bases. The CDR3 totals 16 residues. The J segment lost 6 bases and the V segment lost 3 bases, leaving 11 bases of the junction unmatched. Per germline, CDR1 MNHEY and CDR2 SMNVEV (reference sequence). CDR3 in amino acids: CASSLIVAGVVNEQFF. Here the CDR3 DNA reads TGTGCCAGCAGTTTGATCGTGGCGGGGGTTGTCAATGAGCAGTTCTTC.

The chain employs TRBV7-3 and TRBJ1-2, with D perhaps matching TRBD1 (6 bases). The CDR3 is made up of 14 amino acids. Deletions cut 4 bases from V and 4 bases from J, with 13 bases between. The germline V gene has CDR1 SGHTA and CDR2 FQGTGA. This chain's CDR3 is CASSSTGSSYGYTF. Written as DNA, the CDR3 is TGTGCCAGCAGCTCGACAGGTTCCAGCTATGGCTACACCTTC.

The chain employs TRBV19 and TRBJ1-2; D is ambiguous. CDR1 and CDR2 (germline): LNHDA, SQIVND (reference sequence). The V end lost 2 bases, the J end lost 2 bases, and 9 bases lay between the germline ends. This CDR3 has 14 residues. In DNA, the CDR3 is TGTGCCAGTAGTATAACGTCAGGCAACTATGGCTACACCTTC. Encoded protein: CASSITSGNYGYTF.

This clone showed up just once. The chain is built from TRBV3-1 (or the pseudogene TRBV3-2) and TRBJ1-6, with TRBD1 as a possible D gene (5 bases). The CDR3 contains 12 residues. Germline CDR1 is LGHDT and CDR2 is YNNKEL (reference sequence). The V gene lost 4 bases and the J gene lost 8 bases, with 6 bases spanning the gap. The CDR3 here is CASSRGDSPLHF. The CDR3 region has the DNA TGTGCCAGCAGCCGGGGGGATTCACCCCTCCACTTT.

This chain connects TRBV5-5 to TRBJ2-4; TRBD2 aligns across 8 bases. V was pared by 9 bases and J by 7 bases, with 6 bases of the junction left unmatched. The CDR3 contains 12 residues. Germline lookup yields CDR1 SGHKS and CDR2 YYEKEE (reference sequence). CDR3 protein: CATGGAGNIQYF. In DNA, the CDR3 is TGTGCCACCGGGGGGGCCGGGAACATTCAGTACTTC. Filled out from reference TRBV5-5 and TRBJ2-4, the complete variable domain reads DAGVTQSPTHLIKTRGQQVTLRCSPISGHKSVSWYQQVLGQGPQFIFQYYEKEERGRGNFPDRFSARQFPNYSSELNVNALLLGDSALYLCATGGAGNIQYFGAGTRLSVL.

CDR3 amino acids: CASSWAGRDSDTQYF. CDR3 in DNA: TGCGCCAGCAGCTGGGCAGGGAGGGATTCAGATACGCAGTATTTT. This chain connects TRBV5-1 to TRBJ2-3; the match to TRBD2 covers 7 bases. The germline gives CDR1 SGHRS, CDR2 YFSETQ. This CDR3 is built from 15 residues. Trimming removed 3 bases from V and 4 bases from J; junction bases left unmatched: 8.

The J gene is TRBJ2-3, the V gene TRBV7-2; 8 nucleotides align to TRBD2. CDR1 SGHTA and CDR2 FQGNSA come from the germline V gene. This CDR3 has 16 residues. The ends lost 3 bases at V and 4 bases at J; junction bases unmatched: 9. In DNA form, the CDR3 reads TGTGCCAGCAGCTTGATAACGGGGGGGCCTTCAGATACGCAGTATTTT. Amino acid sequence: CASSLITGGPSDTQYF.

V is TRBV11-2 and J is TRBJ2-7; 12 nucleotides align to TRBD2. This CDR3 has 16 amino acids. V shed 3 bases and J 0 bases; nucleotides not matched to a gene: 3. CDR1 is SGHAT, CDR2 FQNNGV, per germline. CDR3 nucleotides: TGTGCCAGCAGCTTCCGGACTAGCGGGGTCTCCTACGAGCAGTACTTC. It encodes CASSFRTSGVSYEQYF. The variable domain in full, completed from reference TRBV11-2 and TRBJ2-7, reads EAGVAQSPRYKIIEKRQSVAFWCNPISGHATLYWYQQILGQGPKLLIQFQNNGVVDDSQLPKDRFSAERLKGVDSTLKIQPAKLEDSAVYLCASSFRTSGVSYEQYFGPGTRLTVT.

CDR3 region: CASSYLQGSGYTF. The CDR3, as DNA: TGTGCCAGCAGCTACTTACAGGGGAGTGGCTACACCTTC. The J gene is TRBJ1-2, the V gene TRBV12-3 or TRBV12-4; TRBD1 matches at 7 bases. The CDR3 loop spans 13 amino acids. Trimming removed 6 bases from V and 7 bases from J; junction bases left unmatched: 8.

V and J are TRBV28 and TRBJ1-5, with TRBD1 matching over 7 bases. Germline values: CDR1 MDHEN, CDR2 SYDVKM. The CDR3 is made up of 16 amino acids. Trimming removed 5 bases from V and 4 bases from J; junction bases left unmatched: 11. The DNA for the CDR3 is TGTGCCAGCAGTCCCCCCCCGGGACAGCAAAATCAGCCCCAGCATTTT. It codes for CASSPPPGQQNQPQHF.

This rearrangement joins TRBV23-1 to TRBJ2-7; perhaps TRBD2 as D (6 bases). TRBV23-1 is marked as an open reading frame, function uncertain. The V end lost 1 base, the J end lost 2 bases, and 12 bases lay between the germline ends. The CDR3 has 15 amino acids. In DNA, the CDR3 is TGCGCCAGCAGTCAATGGTGGTGCGGGGCCTACGAGCAGTACTTC. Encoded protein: CASSQWWCGAYEQYF.

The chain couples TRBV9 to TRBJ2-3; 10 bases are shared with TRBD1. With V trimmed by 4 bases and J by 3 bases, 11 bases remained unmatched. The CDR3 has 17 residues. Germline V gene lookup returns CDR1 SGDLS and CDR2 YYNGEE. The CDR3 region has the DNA TGTGCCAGCAGCCTTACCGGGACAGGGGTTTCTACAGATACGCAGTATTTT. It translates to CASSLTGTGVSTDTQYF.